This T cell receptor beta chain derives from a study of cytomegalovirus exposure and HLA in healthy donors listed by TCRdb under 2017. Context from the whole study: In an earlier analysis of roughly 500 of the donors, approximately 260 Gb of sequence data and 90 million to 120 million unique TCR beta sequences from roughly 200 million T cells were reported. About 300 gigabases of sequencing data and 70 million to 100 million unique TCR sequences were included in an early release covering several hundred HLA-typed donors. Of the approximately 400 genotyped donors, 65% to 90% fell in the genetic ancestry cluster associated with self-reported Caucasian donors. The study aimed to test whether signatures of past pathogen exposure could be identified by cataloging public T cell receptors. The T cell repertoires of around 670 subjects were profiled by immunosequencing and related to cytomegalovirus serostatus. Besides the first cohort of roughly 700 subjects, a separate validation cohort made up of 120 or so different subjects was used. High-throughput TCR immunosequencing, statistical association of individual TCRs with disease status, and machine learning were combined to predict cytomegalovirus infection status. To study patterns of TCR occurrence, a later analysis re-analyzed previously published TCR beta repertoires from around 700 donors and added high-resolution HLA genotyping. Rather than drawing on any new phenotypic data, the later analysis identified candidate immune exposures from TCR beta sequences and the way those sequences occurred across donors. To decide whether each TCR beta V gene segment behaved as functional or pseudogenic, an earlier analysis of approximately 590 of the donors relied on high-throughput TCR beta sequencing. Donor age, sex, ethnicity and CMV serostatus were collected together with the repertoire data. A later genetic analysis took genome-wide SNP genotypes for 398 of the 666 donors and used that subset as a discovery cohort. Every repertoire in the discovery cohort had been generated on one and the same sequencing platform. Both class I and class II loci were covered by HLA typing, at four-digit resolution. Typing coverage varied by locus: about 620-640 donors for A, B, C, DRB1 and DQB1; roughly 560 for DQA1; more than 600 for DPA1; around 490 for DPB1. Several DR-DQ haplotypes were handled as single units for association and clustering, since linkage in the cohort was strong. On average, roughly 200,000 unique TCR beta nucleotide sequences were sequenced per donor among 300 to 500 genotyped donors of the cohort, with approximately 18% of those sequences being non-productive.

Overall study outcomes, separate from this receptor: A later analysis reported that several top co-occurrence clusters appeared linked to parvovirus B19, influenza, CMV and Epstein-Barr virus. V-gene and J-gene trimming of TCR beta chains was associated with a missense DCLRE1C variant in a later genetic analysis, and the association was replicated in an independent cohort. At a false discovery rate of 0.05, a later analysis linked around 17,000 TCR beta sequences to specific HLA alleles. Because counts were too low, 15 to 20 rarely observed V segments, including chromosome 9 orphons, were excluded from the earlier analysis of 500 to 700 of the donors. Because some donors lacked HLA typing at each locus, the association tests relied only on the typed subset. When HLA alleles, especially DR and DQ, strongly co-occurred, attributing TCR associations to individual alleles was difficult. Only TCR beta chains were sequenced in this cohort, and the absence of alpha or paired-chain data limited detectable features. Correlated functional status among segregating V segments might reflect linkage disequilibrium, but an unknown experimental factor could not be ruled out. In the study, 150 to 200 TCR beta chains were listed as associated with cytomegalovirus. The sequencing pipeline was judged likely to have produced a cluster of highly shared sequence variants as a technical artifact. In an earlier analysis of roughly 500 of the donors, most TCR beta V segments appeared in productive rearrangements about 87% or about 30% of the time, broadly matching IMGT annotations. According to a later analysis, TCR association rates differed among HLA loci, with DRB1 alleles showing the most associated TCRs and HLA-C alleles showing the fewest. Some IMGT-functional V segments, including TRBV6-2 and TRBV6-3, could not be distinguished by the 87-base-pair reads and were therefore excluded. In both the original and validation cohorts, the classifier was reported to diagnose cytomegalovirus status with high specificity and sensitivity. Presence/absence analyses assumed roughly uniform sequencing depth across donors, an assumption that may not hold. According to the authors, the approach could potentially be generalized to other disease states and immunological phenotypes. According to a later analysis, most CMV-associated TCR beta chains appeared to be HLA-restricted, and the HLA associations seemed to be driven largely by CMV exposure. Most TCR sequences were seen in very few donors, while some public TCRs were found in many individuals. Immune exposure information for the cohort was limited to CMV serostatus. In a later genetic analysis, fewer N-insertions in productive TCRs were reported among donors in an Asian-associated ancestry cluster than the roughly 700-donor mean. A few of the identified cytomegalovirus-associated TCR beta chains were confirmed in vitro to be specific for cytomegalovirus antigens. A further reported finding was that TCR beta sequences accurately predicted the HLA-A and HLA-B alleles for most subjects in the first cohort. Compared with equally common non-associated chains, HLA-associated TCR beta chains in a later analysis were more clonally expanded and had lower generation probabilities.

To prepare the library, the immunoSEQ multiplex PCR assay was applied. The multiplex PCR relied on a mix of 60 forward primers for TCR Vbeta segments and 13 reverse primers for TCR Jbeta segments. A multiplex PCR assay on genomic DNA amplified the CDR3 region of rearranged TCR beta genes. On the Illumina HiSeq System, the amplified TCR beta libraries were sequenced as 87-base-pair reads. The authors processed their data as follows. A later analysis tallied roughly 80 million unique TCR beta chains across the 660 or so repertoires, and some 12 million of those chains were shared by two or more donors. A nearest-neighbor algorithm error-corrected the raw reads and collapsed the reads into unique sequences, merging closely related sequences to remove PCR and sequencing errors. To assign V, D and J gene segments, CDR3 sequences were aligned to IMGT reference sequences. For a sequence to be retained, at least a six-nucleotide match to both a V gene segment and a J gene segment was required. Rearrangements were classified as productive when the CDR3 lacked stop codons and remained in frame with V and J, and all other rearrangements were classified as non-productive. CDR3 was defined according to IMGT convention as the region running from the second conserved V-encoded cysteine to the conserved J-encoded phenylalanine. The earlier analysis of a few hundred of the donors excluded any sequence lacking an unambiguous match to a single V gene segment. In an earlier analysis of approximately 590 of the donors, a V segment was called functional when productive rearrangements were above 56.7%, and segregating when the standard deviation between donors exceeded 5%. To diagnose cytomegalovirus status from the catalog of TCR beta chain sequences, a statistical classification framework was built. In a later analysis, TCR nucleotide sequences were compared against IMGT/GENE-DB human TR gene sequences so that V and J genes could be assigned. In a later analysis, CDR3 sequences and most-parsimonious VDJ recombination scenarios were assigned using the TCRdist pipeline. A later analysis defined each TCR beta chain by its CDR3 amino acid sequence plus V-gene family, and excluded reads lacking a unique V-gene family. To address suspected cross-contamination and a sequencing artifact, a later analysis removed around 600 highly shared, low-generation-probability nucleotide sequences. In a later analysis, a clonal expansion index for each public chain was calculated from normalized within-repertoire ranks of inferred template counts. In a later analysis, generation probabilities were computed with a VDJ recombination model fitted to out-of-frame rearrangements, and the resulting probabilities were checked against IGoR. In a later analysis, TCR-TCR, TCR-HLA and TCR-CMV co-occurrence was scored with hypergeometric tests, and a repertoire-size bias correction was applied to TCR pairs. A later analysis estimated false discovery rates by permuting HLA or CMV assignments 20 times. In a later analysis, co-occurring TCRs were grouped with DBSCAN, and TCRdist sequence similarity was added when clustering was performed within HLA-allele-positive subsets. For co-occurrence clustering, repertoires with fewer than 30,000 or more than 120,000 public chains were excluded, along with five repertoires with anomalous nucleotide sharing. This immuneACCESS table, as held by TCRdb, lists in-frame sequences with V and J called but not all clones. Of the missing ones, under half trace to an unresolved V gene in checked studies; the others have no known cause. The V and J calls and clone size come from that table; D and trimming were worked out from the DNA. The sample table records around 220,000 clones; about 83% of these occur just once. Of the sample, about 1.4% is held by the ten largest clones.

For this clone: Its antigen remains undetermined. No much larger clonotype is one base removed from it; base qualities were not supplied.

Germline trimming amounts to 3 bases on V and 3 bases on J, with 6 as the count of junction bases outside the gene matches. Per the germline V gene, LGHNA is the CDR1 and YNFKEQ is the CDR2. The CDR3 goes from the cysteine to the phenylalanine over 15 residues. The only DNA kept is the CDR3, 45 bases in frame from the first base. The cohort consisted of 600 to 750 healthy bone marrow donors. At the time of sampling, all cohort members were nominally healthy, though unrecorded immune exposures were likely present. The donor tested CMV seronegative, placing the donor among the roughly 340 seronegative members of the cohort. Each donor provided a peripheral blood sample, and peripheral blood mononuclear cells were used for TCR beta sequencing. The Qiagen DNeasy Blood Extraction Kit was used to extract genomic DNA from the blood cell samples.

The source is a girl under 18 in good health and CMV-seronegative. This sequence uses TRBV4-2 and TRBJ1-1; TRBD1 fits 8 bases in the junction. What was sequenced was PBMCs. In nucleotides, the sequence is TGTGCCAGCAGCCAGCAGGGGGCTGGGTACACTGAAGCTTTCTTT. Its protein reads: CASSQQGAGYTEAFF.